This T cell receptor beta chain came from a study of T cell responses to AZD1222 COVID-19 vaccine. The study's findings and limits: With dominance at 160-218 and 743-854, vaccine-associated CD4 TCRs spanned spike.

Of note for this clone: Its matching antigen is unknown.

Trimming stripped 7 bases from V and 1 base from J, with 13 bases between. The germline gives CDR1 MGHRA, CDR2 YSYEKL. The CDR3 loop spans 14 amino acids. The table came from immunoSEQ multiplex PCR; TCRdb's copy has only in-frame clones and leaves some out. The table includes about 120,000 clones, 87% detected once. The source was peripheral blood, collected 28 days after the second AZD1222 dose. The gene calls are TRBV4-1 and TRBJ1-1, with D hard to call. The sequence was collected from an adult who received the AZD1222 COVID-19 vaccine. The DNA for the CDR3 is TGCGCCAGCAATTCGCGACTGAGGAACACTGAAGCTTTCTTT. The encoded protein is CASNSRLRNTEAFF.